The present entry profiles one T cell receptor (beta chain) with its context. The assay was immunoSEQ multiplex PCR, and TCRdb's table has in-frame clones only and misses some. Of 55,000 to 85,000 clones in the sample, nearly 95% were seen once. The data originate from a study of T cell changes during pregnancy in multiple sclerosis. The germline V gene has CDR1 SGHRS and CDR2 YFSETQ. The V end lost 0 bases, the J end lost 0 bases, and 16 bases lay between the germline ends. CDR3 length: 18 amino acids. The chain is built from TRBV5-1 and TRBJ2-1; the D gene is possibly TRBD1 (6 bases). Sequences were derived from CD4+ T cells from peripheral blood mononuclear cells, sampled after pregnancy. The TCR comes from a female donor with multiple sclerosis, enrolled in a pregnancy study. The DNA of the CDR3 is TGCGCCAGCAGCTTGGGAGGACAGATGATGAGCTCCTACAATGAGCAGTTCTTC. Translated: CASSLGGQMMSSYNEQFF.